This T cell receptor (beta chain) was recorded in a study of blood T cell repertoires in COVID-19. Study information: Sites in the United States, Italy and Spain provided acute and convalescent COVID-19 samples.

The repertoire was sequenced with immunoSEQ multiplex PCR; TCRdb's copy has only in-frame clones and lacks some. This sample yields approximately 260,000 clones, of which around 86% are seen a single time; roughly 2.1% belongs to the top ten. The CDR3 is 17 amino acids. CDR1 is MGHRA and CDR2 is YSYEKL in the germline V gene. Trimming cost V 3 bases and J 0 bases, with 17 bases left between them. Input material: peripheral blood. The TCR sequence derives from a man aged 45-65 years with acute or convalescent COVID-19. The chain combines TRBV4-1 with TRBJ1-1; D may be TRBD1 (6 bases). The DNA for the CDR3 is TGCGCCAGCAGCCATACATCTGGACAGTACATGAACACTGAAGCTTTCTTT. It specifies CASSHTSGQYMNTEAFF.